This is a list of T cell receptor beta chains from one sample in a study of beta chain features in type 1 diabetes. Clones were sequenced by immunoSEQ multiplex PCR, and TCRdb holds only the in-frame ones, with some missing. The sample includes approximately 300,000 clones, about 11% seen only once; the top ten take 0.015%. The sample was naive CD4+ T cells from blood. The receptors originated from a woman in her 30s in good health. The CDR3 runs from the conserved cysteine through the conserved F or W. Fields, in order: V gene, CDR3 protein.

v_call: TRBV7-6
cdr3_aa: CASGGGLANNEQFF

v_call: TRBV11-3
cdr3_aa: CASSPDTGELFF

v_call: TRBV11-2
cdr3_aa: CASSERTSGNNEQFF

v_call: TRBV4-2
cdr3_aa: CASSRRLAIPSTDTQYF

v_call: TRBV19
cdr3_aa: CASNWGAAGEADTQYF

v_call: TRBV10-3
cdr3_aa: CAISSGAYEQYF

v_call: TRBV6-1
cdr3_aa: CASRIDSSGARAFF

v_call: TRBV18
cdr3_aa: CASSPDRLPNYGYTF

v_call: TRBV6-1
cdr3_aa: CATSGLEQGAKHF

v_call: TRBV4-3
cdr3_aa: CASSRETGGNTDTQYF

v_call: TRBV5-1
cdr3_aa: CASSLKVDSSTDTQYF

v_call: TRBV25-1
cdr3_aa: CASSAGDRDTGELFF

v_call: TRBV9
cdr3_aa: CASSVGMAASYEQYF

v_call: TRBV7-2
cdr3_aa: CASSLVQVHTDTQYF

v_call: TRBV6-5
cdr3_aa: CASSYSEGAQQYF

v_call: TRBV4-3
cdr3_aa: CASSQDLGRDDEQYF

v_call: TRBV28
cdr3_aa: CASSQGGRYGYTF

v_call: TRBV7-6
cdr3_aa: CASSPSAVGELFF

v_call: TRBV4-3
cdr3_aa: CASSQARDSTEQFF

v_call: TRBV9
cdr3_aa: CASSVEAHSQYNEQFF

v_call: TRBV9
cdr3_aa: CASSVGASGRANEQFF

v_call: TRBV18
cdr3_aa: CASSPPSRGQETQYF

v_call: TRBV29-1
cdr3_aa: CSAAGTGSGNTIYF

v_call: TRBV5-1
cdr3_aa: CASRSGNEQFF

v_call: TRBV29-1
cdr3_aa: CSVLSGRAPEQFF

v_call: TRBV7-2
cdr3_aa: CASSSRDYSADTQYF

v_call: TRBV7-8
cdr3_aa: CASSLIIASSYEQYF